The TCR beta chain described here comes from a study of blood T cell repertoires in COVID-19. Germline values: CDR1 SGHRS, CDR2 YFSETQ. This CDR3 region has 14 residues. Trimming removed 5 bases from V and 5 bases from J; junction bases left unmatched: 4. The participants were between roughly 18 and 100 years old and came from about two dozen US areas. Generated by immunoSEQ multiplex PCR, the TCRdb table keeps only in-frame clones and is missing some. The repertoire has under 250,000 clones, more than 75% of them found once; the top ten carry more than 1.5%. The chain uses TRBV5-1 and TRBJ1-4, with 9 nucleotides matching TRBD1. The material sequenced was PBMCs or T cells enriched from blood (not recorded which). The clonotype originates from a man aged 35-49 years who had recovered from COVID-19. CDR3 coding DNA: TGCGCCAGCAGTGGGGACAGGGCCAATGAAAAACTGTTTTTT. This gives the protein CASSGDRANEKLFF.